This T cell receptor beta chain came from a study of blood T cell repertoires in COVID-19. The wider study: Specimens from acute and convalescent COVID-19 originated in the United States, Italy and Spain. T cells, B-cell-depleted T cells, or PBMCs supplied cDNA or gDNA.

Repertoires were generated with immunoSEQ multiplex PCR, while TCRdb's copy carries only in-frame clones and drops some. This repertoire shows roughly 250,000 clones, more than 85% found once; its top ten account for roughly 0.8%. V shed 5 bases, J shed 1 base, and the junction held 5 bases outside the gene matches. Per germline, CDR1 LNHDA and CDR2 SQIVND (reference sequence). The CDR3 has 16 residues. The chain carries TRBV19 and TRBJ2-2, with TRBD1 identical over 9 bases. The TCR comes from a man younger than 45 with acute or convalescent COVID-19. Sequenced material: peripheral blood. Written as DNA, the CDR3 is TGTGCCAGTAGTGCACAGGGGGCCTGGAACACCGGGGAGCTGTTTTTT. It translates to CASSAQGAWNTGELFF.